Shown below are 28 T cell receptor beta chains from a single sample sequenced in a study of CD8 T cells in Susac syndrome. The authors reverse transcribed roughly 0.45 to 1 ug RNA with random hexamers. MiXCR, applied by TCRdb to the immunoSEQ multiplex PCR reads, yields one record per CDR3 protein. The sample holds 150,000 to 200,000 distinct CDR3 sequences; about 95% are singletons and the top ten take approximately 0.097%. The specimen was CD4+ T cells from PBMCs. These receptors came from a human donor with multiple sclerosis.

This chain uses TRBV12-3 or TRBV12-4 with TRBJ2-7, with D possibly being TRBD2 (5 bases). Trimming took 9 bases from V and 2 from J, leaving 14 bases between them. The CDR3 is 13 residues long. CDR3 DNA sequence: TGTGCCAGAACGGGGTTCAGCGCCTACGAGCAGTACTTC. Translating gives CARTGFSAYEQYF.

V is TRBV29-1 and J is TRBJ1-2; TRBD1 might be the D (6 bases). V was cut by 4 bases and J by 6 bases, with 12 bases left in between. CDR3 length: 12 amino acids. Germline CDR1 SQVTM, CDR2 ANQGSEA. CDR3 nucleotides: TGCAGCGTTGTAGAGGGGGTCGATGGCTACACCTTC. Translating gives CSVVEGVDGYTF.

This sequence joins TRBV4-1 and TRBJ2-5, with 7 bases fitting TRBD2. CDR1 and CDR2 from the germline V gene are MGHRA and YSYEKL. The CDR3 length is 17 residues. The V and J ends lost 3 bases and 2 bases, in that order; junction bases with no gene match: 12. The CDR3 coding sequence is TGCGCCAGCAGCCAGGCCTCTAGCGGTTCCTTACAAGAGACCCAGTACTTC. Its protein is CASSQASSGSLQETQYF.

The chain couples TRBV4-1 to TRBJ2-7; D call uncertain. Deletions cut 1 base from V and 2 bases from J, with 12 bases between. The CDR3 contains 15 residues. The V gene's germline CDR1 is MGHRA and CDR2 YSYEKL. DNA of the CDR3: TGCGCCAGCAGCCAAGGGCACGGCGTAACCTACGAGCAGTACTTC. It specifies CASSQGHGVTYEQYF.

The gene calls are TRBV5-1 and TRBJ2-4; the match to TRBD2 covers 12 bases. The trim removed 1 base at V and 0 bases at J, leaving 17 bases unmatched. Germline V gene lookup returns CDR1 SGHRS and CDR2 YFSETQ. The CDR3 has 22 amino acids. In nucleotides, the CDR3 is TGCGCCAGCAGCTTGCGCTCCACTCCACTAGCGGGAGGCACCCTAGCCAAAAACATTCAGTACTTC. It codes for CASSLRSTPLAGGTLAKNIQYF.

This rearrangement joins TRBV5-4 to TRBJ1-6; 8 nucleotides line up with TRBD1. The CDR3 is made up of 14 amino acids. After removal of 5 bases from V and 10 bases from J, the junction contained 8 bases not matched to a gene. Germline CDR1 SGHNT, CDR2 YYREEE (reference sequence). The CDR3, as DNA: TGTGCCAGCAGTCCTGGACAGGGCGGATCACCCCTCCACTTT. This translates into CASSPGQGGSPLHF.

This clonotype was counted once. The chain combines TRBV14 with TRBJ1-2; D unresolved. Per germline, CDR1 SGHDN and CDR2 FVKESK. CDR3 length: 14 residues. V was trimmed by 1 base and J by 7 bases, leaving 13 bases between them. CDR3 nucleotides: TGTGCCAGCAGCCAAGTTCAGAGCTGGCTTGGCTACACCTTC. Its protein is CASSQVQSWLGYTF. The variable domain in full, completed from reference TRBV14 and TRBJ1-2, reads EAGVTQFPSHSVIEKGQTVTLRCDPISGHDNLYWYRRVMGKEIKFLLHFVKESKQDESGMPNNRFLAERTGGTYSTLKVQPAELEDSGVYFCASSQVQSWLGYTFGSGTRLTVV.

The chain carries TRBV2 and TRBJ2-1, with a weak D call TRBD1 (6 bases). V dropped 7 bases and J dropped 4 bases, with 14 bases sitting between them. The CDR3 is made up of 14 amino acids. CDR1 and CDR2 from the germline V gene are SNHLY and FYNNEI. The DNA of the CDR3 is TGTGCCAGCACACCGGACAGCCTATACAATGAGCAGTTCTTC. Amino acid sequence: CASTPDSLYNEQFF.

Here the CDR3 DNA reads TGCAGCGTTGAAGCCAGGGGGCGCGAAAAACTGTTTTTT. The encoded protein is CSVEARGREKLFF. The chain links TRBV29-1 to TRBJ1-4; 8 nucleotides agree with TRBD1. Germline assignment: CDR1 SQVTM and CDR2 ANQGSEA. There are 13 residues in the CDR3. V shed 1 base and J 8 bases; nucleotides not matched to a gene: 3.

The chain uses TRBV6-5 and TRBJ2-1; TRBD1 matches 7 bases. The CDR3 length is 13 residues. The junction had 13 bases not matched to a gene; V was cut back by 6 bases and J by 14 bases. CDR1 is MNHEY, CDR2 SVGAGI, per germline. CDR3 amino acids: CASSLTRDRAKFF. The DNA of the CDR3 is TGTGCCAGCAGCCTTACCCGGGACAGAGCAAAGTTCTTC.

The table lists this clonotype with a few counts. The chain employs TRBV5-1 and TRBJ1-1, with D unclear. The length of the CDR3 is 13 residues. Germline CDR1 and CDR2: SGHRS and YFSETQ. V was pared by 4 bases and J by 4 bases, with 11 bases between. CDR3 in DNA: TGCGCCAGCAGCGTTCAGGTGACCACTGAAGCTTTCTTT. Protein sequence: CASSVQVTTEAFF. The full variable domain, in which reference TRBV5-1 and TRBJ1-1 provide the parts outside the CDR3, is KAGVTQTPRYLIKTRGQQVTLSCSPISGHRSVSWYQQTPGQGLQFLFEYFSETQRNKGNFPGRFSGRQFSNSRSEMNVSTLELGDSALYLCASSVQVTTEAFFGQGTRLTVV.

The chain is built from TRBV20-1 and TRBJ2-1; tentative D call: TRBD1 (6 bases). Germline V gene sequence: CDR1 DFQATT, CDR2 SNEGSKA (reference sequence). The CDR3 spans 15 residues. With 8 bases removed from V and 5 bases from J, the gap between germline ends came to 22 bases. In DNA, the CDR3 is TGCAGTTGTCCCCAGGGGCAGGGTTTACACAATGAGCAGTTCTTC. This sequence encodes CSCPQGQGLHNEQFF.

The gene calls are TRBV7-3 and TRBJ2-1, with 8 bases that match TRBD1. CDR3 length: 14 residues. Looked up from germline, CDR1 is SGHTA and CDR2 is FQGTGA. Here the CDR3 DNA reads TGTGCGAGCGGTCCGGGACAGGTTTACAATGAGCAGTTCTTC. Translation: CASGPGQVYNEQFF.

This chain connects TRBV30 to TRBJ1-1, with 9 bases matching TRBD1. The CDR3 has 13 residues. Unmatched junction bases numbered 5, after V lost 4 bases and J lost 5 bases. Germline V gene sequence: CDR1 GTSNPN, CDR2 SVGIG (reference sequence). The CDR3 protein is CAWNPTGGTEAFF. The CDR3 bases are TGTGCCTGGAATCCGACAGGGGGAACTGAAGCTTTCTTT.

This chain connects TRBV27 to TRBJ2-5; 7 nucleotides align to TRBD2. Trimming at V came to 5 bases and at J to 4 bases, leaving 10 bases not matched to a gene. CDR1 MNHEY and CDR2 SMNVEV come from the germline V gene (reference sequence). The CDR3 is 15 amino acids. Here the CDR3 reads CASSLWEGGRETQYF. Written as DNA, the CDR3 is TGTGCCAGCAGTCTATGGGAGGGAGGCCGAGAGACCCAGTACTTC.

This clonotype was found once. The V call is TRBV12-3 or TRBV12-4, the J call TRBJ2-1; D is undetermined. V lost 6 bases and J 2 bases, leaving 17 bases between the germline ends. The CDR3 covers 16 residues. CDR3 amino acids: CASSTLQRPAYNEQFF. CDR3 coding DNA: TGTGCCAGCAGCACCCTTCAGCGACCCGCCTACAATGAGCAGTTCTTC.

This chain connects TRBV9 to TRBJ2-1, with 7 nucleotides matching TRBD1. V shed 4 bases, J shed 3 bases, and the junction held 10 bases outside the gene matches. The CDR3 runs to 16 residues. Germline V lookup: CDR1 SGDLS, CDR2 YYNGEE. The CDR3 bases are TGTGCCAGCAGCCCCTATCCGACAGGGAACTACAATGAGCAGTTCTTC. This encodes CASSPYPTGNYNEQFF.

The chain is built from TRBV3-1 and TRBJ2-1, with D possibly matching TRBD2 (5 bases). Germline CDR1 and CDR2: LGHDT and YNNKEL (reference sequence). V was cut by 4 bases and J by 9 bases, with 13 bases left in between. The CDR3 length is 13 residues. The DNA of the CDR3 is TGTGCCAGCAGCCTACGGGGATCAGGTGAGCAGTTCTTC. It translates to CASSLRGSGEQFF.

The CDR3 coding sequence is TGTGCCAGCAGCGTCGGGAACCCAGGCGAGACCCAGTACTTC. Protein: CASSVGNPGETQYF. The V call is TRBV9, the J call TRBJ2-5; D is perhaps TRBD2 (5 bases). V was clipped by 2 bases and J by 5 bases, with 13 bases between them. Germline CDR1 and CDR2: SGDLS and YYNGEE. The CDR3 is made up of 14 amino acids. The variable domain in full, with the rest retrieved from reference TRBV9 and TRBJ2-5, is DSGVTQTPKHLITATGQRVTLRCSPRSGDLSVYWYQQSLDQGLQFLIQYYNGEERAKGNILERFSAQQFPDLHSELNLSSLELGDSALYFCASSVGNPGETQYFGPGTRLLVL.

This chain uses TRBV27 with TRBJ2-7, with D unresolved. This CDR3 is 13 amino acids long. Per germline, CDR1 MNHEY and CDR2 SMNVEV (reference sequence). Trimming pared 4 bases from V and 8 bases from J, leaving 15 bases between. CDR3 in DNA: TGTGCCAGCAGTTATTCCGGACCAGAGAAGCAGTACTTC. Translation: CASSYSGPEKQYF.

There are a few counts of this clonotype. The chain combines TRBV2 with TRBJ2-3; D unresolved. The germline gives CDR1 SNHLY, CDR2 FYNNEI. Between the trimmed V and J ends, which lost 8 bases and 5 bases, there was a span of 5 bases. The CDR3 has 10 amino acids. DNA for the CDR3: TGTGCCAGCGGGCTAGATACGCAGTATTTT. Translated, it gives CASGLDTQYF.

This chain uses TRBV5-1 with TRBJ1-2; weak D call: TRBD1 (6 bases). This CDR3 contains 14 residues. Trimming stripped 5 bases from V and 10 bases from J, with 21 bases between. Germline V CDR1 and CDR2: SGHRS, YFSETQ. DNA of the CDR3: TGCGCCAGCAGGAGAGGGGACAAGCGGATCGTCTACACCTTC. It encodes CASRRGDKRIVYTF.

The chain uses TRBV30 and TRBJ1-3, with TRBD1 as a possible D gene (5 bases). The CDR3 has 12 amino acids. Trimming took 1 base from V and 4 from J, leaving 5 bases between them. Germline CDR1 and CDR2: GTSNPN and SVGIG (reference sequence). Here the CDR3 DNA reads TGTGCCTGGAGTGACAGGGGAAACACCATATATTTT. It translates to CAWSDRGNTIYF.

The CDR3 loop reads CSAPVGDRFYEQYF. Written as DNA, the CDR3 is TGCAGTGCTCCCGTTGGGGACAGGTTCTACGAGCAGTACTTC. The V call is TRBV20-1, the J call TRBJ2-7; TRBD1 aligns across 8 bases. The CDR3 consists of 14 residues. In germline, CDR1 is DFQATT, CDR2 SNEGSKA (reference sequence). With V trimmed by 5 bases and J by 3 bases, 9 bases remained unmatched.

V and J are TRBV30 and TRBJ1-6; 7 positions match TRBD1. Germline V gene sequence: CDR1 GTSNPN, CDR2 SVGIG (reference sequence). With V trimmed by 1 base and J by 6 bases, 6 bases remained unmatched. The CDR3 has 15 residues. CDR3 residues: CAWSGVGQSNSPLHF. The DNA of the CDR3 is TGTGCCTGGAGTGGGGTGGGACAGTCTAATTCACCCCTCCACTTT.

This clonotype has a handful of counts. This sequence joins TRBV4-2 and TRBJ2-1, with TRBD2 as a possible D gene (6 bases). Germline CDR1 reads LGHNA; CDR2 reads YNFKEQ. The length of the CDR3 is 13 residues. The V end lost 3 bases, the J end lost 4 bases, and 7 bases lay between the germline ends. CDR3 in amino acids: CASSQEGYNEQFF. The CDR3 nucleotides are TGTGCCAGCAGCCAGGAGGGGTACAATGAGCAGTTCTTC.

DNA for the CDR3: TGTGCCAGCAGCCAAGAGGCTAGCGGGAGGGCCGGGCTTAGGGATGAGCAGTTCTTC. Amino acids: CASSQEASGRAGLRDEQFF. This sequence joins TRBV3-1 and TRBJ2-1; 12 nucleotides line up with TRBD2. The junction had 14 bases not matched to a gene; V was cut back by 0 bases and J by 8 bases. There are 19 residues in the CDR3. Germline values: CDR1 LGHDT, CDR2 YNNKEL (reference sequence).

In its sample, this clonotype was seen once. DNA of the CDR3: TGCAGTGTTTTCCTTCAACGGGGCGACACAGATACGCAGTATTTT. This gives the protein CSVFLQRGDTDTQYF. The chain carries TRBV20-1 and TRBJ2-3, with D perhaps assigned TRBD1 or TRBD2 (5 bases each). Germline CDR1 and CDR2: DFQATT and SNEGSKA (reference sequence). The CDR3 contains 15 residues. The V end lost 7 bases, the J end lost 2 bases, and 19 bases lay between the germline ends.